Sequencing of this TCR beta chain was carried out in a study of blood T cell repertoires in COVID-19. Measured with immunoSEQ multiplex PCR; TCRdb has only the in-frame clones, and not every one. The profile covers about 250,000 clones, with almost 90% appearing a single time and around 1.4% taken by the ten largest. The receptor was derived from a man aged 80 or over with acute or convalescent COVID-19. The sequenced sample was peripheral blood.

CDR3 nucleotide sequence: TGTGCCAGCAGCGGGGGCCGGGACAGGGTTTACGAGCAGTACTTC. Encoded protein: CASSGGRDRVYEQYF. The J gene is TRBJ2-7, the V gene TRBV7-2; TRBD1 aligns across 9 bases. The J segment lost 4 bases and the V segment lost 5 bases, leaving 9 bases of the junction unmatched. CDR3 length: 15 amino acids. Germline CDR1 is SGHTA and CDR2 is FQGNSA. The full variable domain, in which reference TRBV7-2 and TRBJ2-7 provide the parts outside the CDR3, is GAGVSQSPSNKVTEKGKDVELRCDPISGHTALYWYRQSLGQGLEFLIYFQGNSAPDKSGLPSDRFSAERTGGSVSTLTIQRTQQEDSAVYLCASSGGRDRVYEQYFGPGTRLTVT.